Here is one T cell receptor (beta chain) with its context. Trimming took 6 bases from V and 1 from J; bases not matched to a gene: 7. There are 14 residues in the CDR3. Germline V gene data show CDR1 as SQVTM and CDR2 as ANQGSEA. These data come from a study of blood T cell repertoires in COVID-19. The table came from immunoSEQ multiplex PCR; TCRdb's copy has only in-frame clones and leaves some out. The sample includes around 160,000 clones, roughly four fifths seen only once; the top ten take roughly 9.6%. Sequencing input: peripheral blood. This clonotype was obtained from a man aged 55 to 69 with active or convalescent COVID-19. This chain connects TRBV29-1 to TRBJ2-3, with 7 bases matching TRBD1. Here the CDR3 reads CSVARQGRTDTQYF. The CDR3 DNA reads TGCAGCGTAGCCCGACAGGGACGCACAGATACGCAGTATTTT.